The clone carrying this T cell receptor beta chain showed up just once. This entry comes from a study of control samples from healthy donors and cancer patients. Sequencing was performed with immunoSEQ multiplex PCR; in TCRdb, only in-frame clones are kept and a portion is missing. The sample has 130,000 or so clones, just under 95% seen once; the top ten hold roughly 6%. CDR3 length: 16 amino acids. After removal of 2 bases from V and 4 bases from J, the junction contained 7 bases not matched to a gene. Germline values: CDR1 SQVTM, CDR2 ANQGSEA. The TCR originated in a man between 18 and 29 years old in good health. The specimen sequenced was blood. This rearrangement joins TRBV29-1 to TRBJ1-6; 8 bases align to TRBD1. CDR3 sequence: CSVEYGTGSYNSPLHF. CDR3 in DNA: TGCAGCGTTGAATACGGGACAGGATCTTATAATTCACCCCTCCACTTT.